The sample holds many counts of the clone carrying this T cell receptor (beta chain). Amplification of TCR beta CDR3 regions used RNA as the template. In the first-round RT-PCR of the TCR CDR3, the HTBI primer set was used. MiXCR, run by TCRdb on the multiplex PCR reads, gives a single entry per CDR3 protein. This table has hundreds of thousands of distinct CDR3 sequences, roughly 45% appearing once. The sample comes from a study of T cells in Graves' hyperthyroidism and ophthalmopathy. Deletions cut 0 bases from V and 8 bases from J, with 13 bases between. The germline V gene has CDR1 SGHTA and CDR2 FQGNSA. The CDR3 consists of 14 residues.

This chain uses TRBV7-2 with TRBJ1-2, with D maybe TRBD1 (6 bases). The sequenced material came from peripheral blood or thyroid tissue (not recorded which). The receptor's source is an adult man with Graves' disease, either hyperthyroidism or ophthalmopathy (not recorded which). In DNA, the CDR3 is TGTGCCAGCAGCTTAGCTGGGACAATAAGAGGCTACACCTTC. This gives the protein CASSLAGTIRGYTF.